This T cell receptor beta chain was recorded in a study of post-analysis software for immune sequencing data. Study information: The disease courses covered relapsing-remitting, secondary progressive and progressive-relapsing multiple sclerosis.

The germline V and J ends were trimmed by 4 bases and 6 bases, with 17 bases remaining between them. This CDR3 is built from 15 residues. CDR1 and CDR2 (germline): SGDLS, YYNGEE. Study-level points and caveats: Compared with controls, patients showed significantly lower normalized Chao1 diversity. Patients carried several TRBV segments more frequently than controls did, and TRBV5-6, TRBV5-1 and TRBV20-1 were among them. Strong co-clustering by F measure was evident for samples that had been prepared in the same batch.

Unique molecular identifiers featured in each of the TCR beta cDNA libraries. The T cell input of roughly 0.9 to 10 million gave roughly 0.5 million cDNA molecules. MiXCR, run by TCRdb on the PCR reads, gives a single entry per CDR3 protein. The sample includes around 700,000 distinct CDR3 sequences, 55% to 70% of them seen just once. This clonotype has a handful of counts. Its antigen remains unidentified. The sample comprised blood. The chain joins TRBV9 to TRBJ2-1, with D tentatively TRBD2 (5 bases). The TCR comes from a girl aged 2 to 10 with multiple sclerosis. CDR3 region: CASSPIPAAVNEQFF. The CDR3 nucleotides read TGTGCCAGCAGCCCGATACCAGCGGCCGTCAATGAGCAGTTCTTC.